What follows are 9 T cell receptor beta chains derived from one specimen sequenced in a study of T cells in narcolepsy. Assay: immunoSEQ multiplex PCR; the TCRdb copy retains only in-frame clones and omits some. This table has 30,000 to 35,000 clones, roughly four fifths appearing once. Material for sequencing was CD45RA- memory CD4+ T cells from PBMCs. All receptors derive from a human donor with narcolepsy.

V gene TRBV7-6 combines with J gene TRBJ1-2; D unclear. Trimming took 5 bases from V and 2 from J, leaving 12 bases between them. The CDR3 sequence is 14 residues long. The V gene's germline CDR1 is SGHVS and CDR2 FNYEAQ. DNA of the CDR3: TGTGCCAGCAGCCCTCGTCGGCAAAACTATGGCTACACCTTC. Amino acids: CASSPRRQNYGYTF.

This clone was detected a few times. The V call is TRBV10-3, the J call TRBJ1-1; 8 bases align to TRBD1. CDR1 is ENHRY, CDR2 SYGVKD, per germline. This CDR3 has 14 residues. Trimming at V came to 6 bases and at J to 0 bases, leaving 3 bases not matched to a gene. CDR3 nucleotide sequence: TGTGCCATCAGGGGGGACAGGCTGAACACTGAAGCTTTCTTT. Its translation: CAIRGDRLNTEAFF.

The rearrangement links TRBV9 to TRBJ2-3, with D hard to call. The CDR3 contains 12 residues. V lost 0 bases and J lost 5, with 4 bases in between. The germline V gene encodes CDR1 SGDLS and CDR2 YYNGEE. CDR3 loop: CASSVGGDTQYF. CDR3 in DNA: TGTGCCAGCAGCGTAGGAGGAGATACGCAGTATTTT.

The chain combines TRBV19 with TRBJ2-1; TRBD2 agrees at 8 bases. V lost 4 bases to trimming and J lost 3 bases; unmatched junction nucleotides: 8. Looked up from germline, CDR1 is LNHDA and CDR2 is SQIVND (reference sequence). This CDR3 spans 16 amino acids. The CDR3: CASSRLAGEFYNEQFF. The CDR3 bases are TGTGCCAGTAGTAGGCTAGCGGGCGAATTCTACAATGAGCAGTTCTTC.

The genes are TRBV27 and TRBJ1-4; D might be TRBD1 (5 bases). The CDR3 consists of 16 residues. The V and J ends lost 10 bases and 3 bases respectively, with 21 bases between them. CDR1 is MNHEY and CDR2 is SMNVEV in the germline V gene (reference sequence). CDR3 residues: CATKTLLRGANEKLFF. The DNA of the CDR3 is TGTGCCACCAAGACCCTACTTCGGGGGGCTAATGAAAAACTGTTTTTT.

V usage is TRBV5-1 and J usage is TRBJ1-1, with D unresolved. The CDR3 spans 13 residues. Trimming stripped 2 bases from V and 1 base from J, with 6 bases between. Germline CDR1 is SGHRS and CDR2 is YFSETQ. This chain's CDR3 is CASSFDQNTEAFF. CDR3 in DNA: TGCGCCAGCAGCTTCGACCAGAACACTGAAGCTTTCTTT. The whole variable domain, remainder taken from reference TRBV5-1 and TRBJ1-1, is KAGVTQTPRYLIKTRGQQVTLSCSPISGHRSVSWYQQTPGQGLQFLFEYFSETQRNKGNFPGRFSGRQFSNSRSEMNVSTLELGDSALYLCASSFDQNTEAFFGQGTRLTVV.

This clone appeared a few times. This sequence joins TRBV7-2 and TRBJ2-7; D is unclear. CDR3 length: 16 amino acids. Germline lookup yields CDR1 SGHTA and CDR2 FQGNSA. Trimming removed 5 bases from V and 0 bases from J, with 17 bases in between. In nucleotides, the CDR3 is TGTGCCAGCAGCCCACAACCGCAGCAAACCTCCTACGAGCAGTACTTC. Protein: CASSPQPQQTSYEQYF.

This chain links TRBV5-1 with TRBJ1-1; 10 bases are a match to TRBD1. There are 14 residues in the CDR3. CDR1 and CDR2 (germline): SGHRS, YFSETQ. V dropped 5 bases and J dropped 6; count of bases not matched to a gene: 7. DNA for the CDR3: TGCGCCAGCAGGCAGGGACAGGGGCGGGCTGAAGCTTTCTTT. Translated: CASRQGQGRAEAFF. Full variable domain (missing parts from reference TRBV5-1 and TRBJ1-1): KAGVTQTPRYLIKTRGQQVTLSCSPISGHRSVSWYQQTPGQGLQFLFEYFSETQRNKGNFPGRFSGRQFSNSRSEMNVSTLELGDSALYLCASRQGQGRAEAFFGQGTRLTVV.

The rearrangement joins TRBV5-6 to TRBJ1-2; a possible D gene is TRBD1 (6 bases). The germline V gene encodes CDR1 SGHDT and CDR2 YYEEEE. CDR3 length: 13 residues. The V end lost 4 bases, the J end lost 4 bases, and 11 bases lay between the germline ends. In nucleotides, the CDR3 is TGTGCCAGCAGCCCGGACAGCCGCTATGGCTACACCTTC. Protein: CASSPDSRYGYTF.